This T cell receptor (beta chain) appears in the sequencing data of a study of vaccination and CD4 T cells after COVID-19. Looking at the study overall: Either a CEFX pool, an HIV-1 Nef pool, or no peptide was added to control cultures. Whole-study findings and limits: Relatively few convalescent patients were studied; early post-infection timepoints were not included.

Worth noting for this clonotype: What it binds is unknown.

This sample's treatment: roughly ten-day PBMC culture with coronavirus spike peptide pools or control peptides (ViraFEST assay). Samples of CD4+ T cells were obtained from the unexposed donor before the COVID-19 pandemic (2011-2018). The Oncomine TCR Beta short-read assay was what sequenced the DNA obtained from cultured CD4+ T cells. Genomic DNA was drawn out of CD4+ T cells grown in culture. One entry per CDR3 protein, called by TCRdb with MiXCR from the PCR reads. This repertoire shows around 11,000 distinct CDR3 sequences, about 30% found once; its top ten account for less than 20%. Germline assignment: CDR1 DFQATT and CDR2 SNEGSKA (reference sequence). The CDR3 loop spans 12 amino acids. With 5 bases removed from V and 7 bases from J, the gap between germline ends came to 12 bases.

Source material: CD4+ T cells from blood, cultured in vitro. The receptor's source is a human donor in good health. This chain uses TRBV20-1 with TRBJ2-1; D unclear. CDR3 DNA sequence: TGCAGTGCTCCCGGACGGCTGAATGAGCAGTTCTTC. Protein: CSAPGRLNEQFF.